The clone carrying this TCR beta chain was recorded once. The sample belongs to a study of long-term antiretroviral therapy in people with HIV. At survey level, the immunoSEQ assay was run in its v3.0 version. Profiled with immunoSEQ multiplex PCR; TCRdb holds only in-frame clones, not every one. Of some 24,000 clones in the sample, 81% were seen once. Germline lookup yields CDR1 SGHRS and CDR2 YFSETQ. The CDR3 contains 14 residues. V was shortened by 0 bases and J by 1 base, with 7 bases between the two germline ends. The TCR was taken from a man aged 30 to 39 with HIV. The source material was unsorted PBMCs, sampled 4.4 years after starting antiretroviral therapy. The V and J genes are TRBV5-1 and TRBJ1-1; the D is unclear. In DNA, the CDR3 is TGCGCCAGCAGCTTGGGGTCAGCGAACACTGAAGCTTTCTTT. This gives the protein CASSLGSANTEAFF.